These 9 T cell receptor beta chains were all obtained from the same sample, sequenced in a study of cytomegalovirus exposure and HLA in healthy donors. 13 Jbeta primers and 60 Vbeta primers were used for the PCR. TCRdb keeps only in-frame clones here, not all; method: immunoSEQ multiplex PCR. Of about 190,000 clones detected, approximately 78% appear once; the ten largest clones hold approximately 2.3%. What was sequenced was PBMCs. The origin of the receptors is a male donor in good health and CMV-seronegative.

This chain connects TRBV7-6 to TRBJ2-1; D perhaps matches TRBD1 (6 bases). Deletions cut 5 bases from V and 9 bases from J, with 17 bases between. Germline V gene lookup returns CDR1 SGHVS and CDR2 FNYEAQ. This CDR3 spans 14 amino acids. CDR3 nucleotide sequence: TGTGCCAGCAGCCTTACAGGGTTTTTGGGTGAGCAGTTCTTC. As protein: CASSLTGFLGEQFF.

V and J are TRBV7-2 and TRBJ1-2, with 7 nucleotides matching TRBD1. The trim removed 1 base at V and 4 bases at J, leaving 9 bases unmatched. CDR1 and CDR2 (germline): SGHTA, FQGNSA. This CDR3 contains 16 residues. CDR3 DNA sequence: TGTGCCAGCAGCTTAGGGTTCGAGGGGACAGTCTATGGCTACACCTTC. Amino acids: CASSLGFEGTVYGYTF.

J is TRBJ2-1 and V is TRBV5-6; TRBD1 might be the D (6 bases). CDR3 length: 15 residues. Germline CDR1 and CDR2: SGHDT and YYEEEE. Trimming removed 5 bases at V and 5 bases at J, with 17 bases between. The CDR3 here is CASRAGWQGNNEQFF. CDR3 DNA: TGTGCCAGCAGAGCCGGTTGGCAGGGGAACAATGAGCAGTTCTTC.

The CDR3 reads CASSQELETGGIYEQYF. The CDR3 bases are TGCGCCAGCAGCCAAGAACTCGAGACAGGGGGAATCTACGAGCAGTACTTC. The chain has TRBV4-3 and TRBJ2-7; TRBD1 agrees at 9 bases. The V gene end was trimmed by 0 bases and the J gene end by 3 bases; junction bases not matched to a gene: 9. Germline CDR1 and CDR2: LGHNA and YSLEER. This CDR3 comprises 17 residues.

The CDR3 nucleotides read TGTGCCAGCAGCAGAGGGACAGTGCAAGAGACCCAGTACTTC. It yields the protein CASSRGTVQETQYF. The J gene is TRBJ2-5, the V gene TRBV2; TRBD1 agrees at 7 bases. Germline CDR1 and CDR2: SNHLY and FYNNEI. V lost 6 bases to trimming and J lost 2 bases; unmatched junction nucleotides: 6. The length of the CDR3 is 14 residues.

The chain carries TRBV5-4 and TRBJ1-6; 7 bases line up with TRBD1. Germline-derived CDR1 and CDR2 are SGHNT and YYREEE (reference sequence). With V trimmed by 4 bases and J by 9 bases, 10 bases remained unmatched. This CDR3 spans 15 amino acids. The CDR3 region is CASSPGAGGSSPLHF. The CDR3 nucleotides are TGTGCCAGCAGCCCAGGGGCAGGGGGGTCTTCACCCCTCCACTTT. The full variable domain, its missing parts supplied by reference TRBV5-4 and TRBJ1-6, is ETGVTQSPTHLIKTRGQQVTLRCSSQSGHNTVSWYQQALGQGPQFIFQYYREEENGRGNFPPRFSGLQFPNYSSELNVNALELDDSALYLCASSPGAGGSSPLHFGNGTRLTVT.

V usage is TRBV11-2 and J usage is TRBJ2-3, with 9 bases that match TRBD2. CDR3 length equals 16 residues. Germline trimming cut 3 bases from V and 1 base from J; bases unmatched to any gene: 5. The germline V gene encodes CDR1 SGHAT and CDR2 FQNNGV. The CDR3 nucleotides read TGTGCCAGCAGCTTTTGGGGCGGGGGGGGCACAGATACGCAGTATTTT. This encodes CASSFWGGGGTDTQYF.

The rearrangement uses TRBV18 and TRBJ1-1, with 8 bases that match TRBD1. The CDR3 covers 15 residues. V gave up 4 bases and J gave up 1 base; unmatched junction bases: 5. Germline-derived CDR1 and CDR2 are KGHSH and LQKENI. The CDR3 protein is CASSLSTGENTEAFF. In DNA, the CDR3 is TGTGCCAGCTCACTTTCGACAGGGGAGAACACTGAAGCTTTCTTT.

This chain joins TRBV4-3 and TRBJ2-1, with D possibly being TRBD1 (6 bases). The CDR3 has 15 amino acids. The ends were cut back, 6 bases at V and 4 bases at J, with 16 bases in the middle. Per the germline V gene, CDR1 is LGHNA and CDR2 is YSLEER. DNA for the CDR3: TGCGCCAGCAGTCCAGACAGGTTAGGGTACAATGAGCAGTTCTTC. It yields the protein CASSPDRLGYNEQFF.